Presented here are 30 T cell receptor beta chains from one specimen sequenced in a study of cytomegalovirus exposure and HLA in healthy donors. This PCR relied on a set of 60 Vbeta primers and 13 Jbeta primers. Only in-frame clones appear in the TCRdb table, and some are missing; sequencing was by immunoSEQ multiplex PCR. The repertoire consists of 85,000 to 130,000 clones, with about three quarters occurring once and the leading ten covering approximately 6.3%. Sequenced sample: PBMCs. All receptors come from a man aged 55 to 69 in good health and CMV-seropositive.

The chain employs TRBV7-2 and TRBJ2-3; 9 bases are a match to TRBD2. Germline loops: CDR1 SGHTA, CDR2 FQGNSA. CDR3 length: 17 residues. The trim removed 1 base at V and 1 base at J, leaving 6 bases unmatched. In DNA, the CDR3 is TGTGCCAGCAGCTTAGGTATTAGCGGGGGTGGCACAGATACGCAGTATTTT. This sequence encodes CASSLGISGGGTDTQYF.

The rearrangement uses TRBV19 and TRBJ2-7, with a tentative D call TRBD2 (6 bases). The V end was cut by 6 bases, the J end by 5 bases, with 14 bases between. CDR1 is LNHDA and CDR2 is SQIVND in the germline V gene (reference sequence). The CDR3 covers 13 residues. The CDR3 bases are TGTGCCAGTAGCCCCCCAGAGCGGGACGAGCAGTACTTC. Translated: CASSPPERDEQYF.

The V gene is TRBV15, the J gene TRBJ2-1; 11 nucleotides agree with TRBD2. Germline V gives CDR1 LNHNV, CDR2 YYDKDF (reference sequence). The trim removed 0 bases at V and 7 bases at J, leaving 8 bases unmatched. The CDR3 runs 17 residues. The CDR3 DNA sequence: TGTGCCACCAGCAGAGATTTAGCGGGGGGGCCCTGGAATGAGCAGTTCTTC. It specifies CATSRDLAGGPWNEQFF.

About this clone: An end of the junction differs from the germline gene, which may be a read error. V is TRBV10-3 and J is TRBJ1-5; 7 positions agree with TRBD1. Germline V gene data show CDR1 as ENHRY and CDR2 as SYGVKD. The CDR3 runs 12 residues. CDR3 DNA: TGTGCCATCAGTCCCTCTGGGCCAGACAGGGTTTTT. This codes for CAISPSGPDRVF.

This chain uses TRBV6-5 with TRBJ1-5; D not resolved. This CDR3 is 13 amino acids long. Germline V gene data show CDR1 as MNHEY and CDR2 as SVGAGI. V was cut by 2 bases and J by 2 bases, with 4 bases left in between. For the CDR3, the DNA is TGTGCCAGCAGTTACCGAGGCAATCAGCCCCAGCATTTT. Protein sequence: CASSYRGNQPQHF.

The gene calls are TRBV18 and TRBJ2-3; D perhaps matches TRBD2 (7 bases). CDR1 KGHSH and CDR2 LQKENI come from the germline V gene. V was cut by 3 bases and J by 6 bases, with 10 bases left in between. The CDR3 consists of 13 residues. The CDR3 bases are TGTGCCAGCTCACCGGGGGGGCGTGATACGCAGTATTTT. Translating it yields CASSPGGRDTQYF.

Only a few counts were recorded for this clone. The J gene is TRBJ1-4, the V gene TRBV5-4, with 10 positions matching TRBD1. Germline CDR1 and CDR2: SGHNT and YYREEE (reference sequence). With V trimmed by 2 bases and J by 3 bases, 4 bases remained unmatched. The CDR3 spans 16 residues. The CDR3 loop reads CASSFDRGRPNEKLFF. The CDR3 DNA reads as TGTGCCAGCAGCTTCGACAGGGGGCGACCTAATGAAAAACTGTTTTTT. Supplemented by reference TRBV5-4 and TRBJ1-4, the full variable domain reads ETGVTQSPTHLIKTRGQQVTLRCSSQSGHNTVSWYQQALGQGPQFIFQYYREEENGRGNFPPRFSGLQFPNYSSELNVNALELDDSALYLCASSFDRGRPNEKLFFGSGTQLSVL.

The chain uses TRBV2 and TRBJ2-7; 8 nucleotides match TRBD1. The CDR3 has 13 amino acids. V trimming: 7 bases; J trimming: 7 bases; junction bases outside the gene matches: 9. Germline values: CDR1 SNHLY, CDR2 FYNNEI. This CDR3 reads CASNLDRDDEQYF. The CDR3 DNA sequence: TGTGCCAGCAACCTGGACAGGGATGATGAGCAGTACTTC.

In DNA form, the CDR3 reads TGTGCCAGCAGTTCGCCCCCGGGGGATACGCAGTATTTT. Residues: CASSSPPGDTQYF. The V gene is TRBV6-1, the J gene TRBJ2-3, with D possibly being TRBD2 (5 bases). CDR3 length: 13 amino acids. V shed 5 bases and J shed 6 bases, with 12 bases lying between them. Germline V gene data show CDR1 as MNHNS and CDR2 as SASEGT.

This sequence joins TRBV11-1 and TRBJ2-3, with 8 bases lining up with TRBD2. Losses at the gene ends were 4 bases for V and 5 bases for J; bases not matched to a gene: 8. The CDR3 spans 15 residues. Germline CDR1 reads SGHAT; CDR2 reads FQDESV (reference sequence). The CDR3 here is CASSSAGAGGDTQYF. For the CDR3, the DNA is TGTGCCAGCAGCTCAGCGGGGGCCGGAGGAGATACGCAGTATTTT.

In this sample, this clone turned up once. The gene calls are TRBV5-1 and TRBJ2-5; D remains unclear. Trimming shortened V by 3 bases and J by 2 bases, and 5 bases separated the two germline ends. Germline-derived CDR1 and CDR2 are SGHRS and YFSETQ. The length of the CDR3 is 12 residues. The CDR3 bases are TGCGCCAGCAGCTGGAGACAAGAGACCCAGTACTTC. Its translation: CASSWRQETQYF.

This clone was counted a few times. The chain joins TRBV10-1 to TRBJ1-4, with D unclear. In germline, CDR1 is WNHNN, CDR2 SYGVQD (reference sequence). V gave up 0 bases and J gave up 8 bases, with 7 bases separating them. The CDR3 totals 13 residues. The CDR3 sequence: CASSESGREKLFF. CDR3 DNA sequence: TGCGCCAGCAGTGAGTCGGGGAGGGAAAAACTGTTTTTT.

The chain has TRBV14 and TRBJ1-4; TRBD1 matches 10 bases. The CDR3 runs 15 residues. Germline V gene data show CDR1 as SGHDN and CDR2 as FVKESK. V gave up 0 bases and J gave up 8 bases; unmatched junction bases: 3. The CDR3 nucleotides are TGTGCCAGCAGCCAAGACTTGGACAGGGGGGAAAAACTGTTTTTT. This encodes CASSQDLDRGEKLFF.

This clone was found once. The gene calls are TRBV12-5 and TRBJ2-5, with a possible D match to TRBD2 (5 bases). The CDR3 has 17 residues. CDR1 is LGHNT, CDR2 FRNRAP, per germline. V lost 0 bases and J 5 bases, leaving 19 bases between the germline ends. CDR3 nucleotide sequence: TGTGCTAGTGGTTTGGTCCCTAAACTAGAGAACGAGGAGACCCAGTACTTC. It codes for CASGLVPKLENEETQYF.

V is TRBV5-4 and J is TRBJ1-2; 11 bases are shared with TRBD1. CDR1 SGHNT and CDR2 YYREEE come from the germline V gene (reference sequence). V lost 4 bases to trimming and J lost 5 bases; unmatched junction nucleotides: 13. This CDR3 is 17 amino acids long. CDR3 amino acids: CASSPGRGQGGGYGYTF. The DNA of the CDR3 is TGTGCCAGCAGCCCGGGGAGGGGACAGGGGGGGGGTTATGGCTACACCTTC.

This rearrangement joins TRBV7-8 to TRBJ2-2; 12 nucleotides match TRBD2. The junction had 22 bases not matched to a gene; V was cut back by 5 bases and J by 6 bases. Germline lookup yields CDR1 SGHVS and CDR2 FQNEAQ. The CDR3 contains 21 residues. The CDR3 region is CASSPYSVLAGGRVSAGELFF. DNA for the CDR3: TGTGCCAGCAGCCCCTACTCGGTACTAGCGGGGGGCCGGGTGAGCGCCGGGGAGCTGTTTTTT.

The CDR3: CASSRGDRGRREPQHF. CDR3 coding DNA: TGTGCCAGCAGCAGAGGAGACAGGGGGCGAAGGGAGCCCCAGCATTTT. This chain links TRBV21-1 with TRBJ1-5; the listed D gene, TRBD1, was not tested against the DNA. TRBV21-1 is noted as a pseudogene. The CDR3 covers 16 residues.

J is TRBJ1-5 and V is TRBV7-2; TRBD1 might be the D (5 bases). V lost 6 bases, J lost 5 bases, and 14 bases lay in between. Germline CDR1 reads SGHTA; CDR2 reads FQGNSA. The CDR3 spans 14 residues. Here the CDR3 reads CASSITQGDQPQHF. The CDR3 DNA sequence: TGTGCCAGCAGTATCACTCAGGGCGATCAGCCCCAGCATTTT.

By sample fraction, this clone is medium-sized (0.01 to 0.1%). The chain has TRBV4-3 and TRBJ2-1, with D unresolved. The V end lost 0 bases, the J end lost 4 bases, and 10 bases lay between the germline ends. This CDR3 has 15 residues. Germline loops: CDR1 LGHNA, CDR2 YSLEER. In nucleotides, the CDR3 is TGCGCCAGCAGCCAAGATGAGATTTCATACAATGAGCAGTTCTTC. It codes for CASSQDEISYNEQFF.

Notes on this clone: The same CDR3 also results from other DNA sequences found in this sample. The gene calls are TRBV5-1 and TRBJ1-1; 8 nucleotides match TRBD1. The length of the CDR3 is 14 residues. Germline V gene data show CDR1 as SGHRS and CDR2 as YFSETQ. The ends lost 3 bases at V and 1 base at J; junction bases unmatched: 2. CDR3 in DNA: TGCGCCAGCAGCTCTGGGACAGGGAACACTGAAGCTTTCTTT. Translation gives CASSSGTGNTEAFF.

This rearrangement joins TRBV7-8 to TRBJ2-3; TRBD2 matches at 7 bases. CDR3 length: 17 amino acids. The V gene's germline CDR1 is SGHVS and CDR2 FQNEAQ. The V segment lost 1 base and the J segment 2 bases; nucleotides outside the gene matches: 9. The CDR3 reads CASSLEGGTTPTDTQYF. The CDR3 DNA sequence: TGTGCCAGCAGCTTAGAAGGTGGGACTACCCCCACAGATACGCAGTATTTT.

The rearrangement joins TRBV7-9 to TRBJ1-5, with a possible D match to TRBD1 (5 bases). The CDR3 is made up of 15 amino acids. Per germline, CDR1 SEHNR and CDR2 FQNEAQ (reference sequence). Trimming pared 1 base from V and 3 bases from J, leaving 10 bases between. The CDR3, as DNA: TGTGCCAGCAGCTTAGGAGTCAGGGACAATCAGCCCCAGCATTTT. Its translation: CASSLGVRDNQPQHF.

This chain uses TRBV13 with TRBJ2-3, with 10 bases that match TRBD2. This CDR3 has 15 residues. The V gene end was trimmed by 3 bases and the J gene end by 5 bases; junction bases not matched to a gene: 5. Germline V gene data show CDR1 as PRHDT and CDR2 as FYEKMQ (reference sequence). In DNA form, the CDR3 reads TGTGCCAGCAGCTTCAGCGGGGGGGCCCGAGATACGCAGTATTTT. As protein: CASSFSGGARDTQYF.

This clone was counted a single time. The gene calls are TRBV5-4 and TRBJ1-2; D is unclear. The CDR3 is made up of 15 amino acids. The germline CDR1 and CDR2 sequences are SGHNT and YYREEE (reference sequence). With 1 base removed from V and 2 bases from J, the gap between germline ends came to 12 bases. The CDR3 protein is CASSLLTPGNYGYTF. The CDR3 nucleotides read TGTGCCAGCAGCTTGTTAACCCCCGGGAACTATGGCTACACCTTC.

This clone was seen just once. The CDR3: CASSSITTGPHSGYTF. CDR3 DNA sequence: TGCGCCAGCAGCTCAATCACGACAGGGCCCCACTCTGGCTACACCTTC. The V gene is TRBV4-3, the J gene TRBJ1-2, with 7 bases identical to TRBD1. The ends lost 5 bases at V and 7 bases at J; junction bases unmatched: 16. The germline CDR1 and CDR2 sequences are LGHNA and YSLEER. The CDR3 runs 16 residues.

CDR3 loop: CASSQVGALSSYEQYF. CDR3 DNA: TGTGCCAGCAGCCAAGTTGGGGCCCTAAGCTCCTACGAGCAGTACTTC. The chain recombines TRBV4-2 with TRBJ2-7; a possible D gene is TRBD1 (5 bases). This CDR3 spans 16 amino acids. Germline V gives CDR1 LGHNA, CDR2 YNFKEQ. V lost 1 base and J 0 bases, leaving 13 bases between the germline ends.

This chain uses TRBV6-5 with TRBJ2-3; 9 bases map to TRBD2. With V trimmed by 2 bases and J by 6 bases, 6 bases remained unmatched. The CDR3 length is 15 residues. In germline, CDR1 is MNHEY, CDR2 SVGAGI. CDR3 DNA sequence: TGTGCCAGCAGTTACGACGCGGGAGGGAGTGATACGCAGTATTTT. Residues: CASSYDAGGSDTQYF.

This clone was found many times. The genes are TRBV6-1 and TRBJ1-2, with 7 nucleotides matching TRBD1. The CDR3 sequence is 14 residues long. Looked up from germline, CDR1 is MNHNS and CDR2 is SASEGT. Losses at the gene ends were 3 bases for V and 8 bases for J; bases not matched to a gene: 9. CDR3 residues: CASSEGDSPPGYTF. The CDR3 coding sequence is TGTGCCAGCAGTGAGGGGGACAGCCCGCCAGGCTACACCTTC.

The CDR3 DNA reads TGTGCTAGTGGTTTGGTTGTACCCCAGGGTGGTACTGAAGCTTTCTTT. The encoded protein is CASGLVVPQGGTEAFF. The chain carries TRBV12-5 and TRBJ1-1; tentative D call: TRBD1 (5 bases). In germline, CDR1 is LGHNT, CDR2 FRNRAP. V was shortened by 0 bases and J by 5 bases, with 16 bases between the two germline ends. The CDR3 has 16 residues.

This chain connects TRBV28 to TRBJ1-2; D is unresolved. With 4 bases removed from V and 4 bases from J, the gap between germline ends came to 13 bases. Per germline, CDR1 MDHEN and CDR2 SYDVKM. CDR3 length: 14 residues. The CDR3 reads CASSSPLSSYGYTF. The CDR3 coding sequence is TGTGCCAGCAGTTCCCCCCTATCTTCCTATGGCTACACCTTC.